The 3 T cell receptor beta chains below all came from one sample that was sequenced in a study of T cell responses to AZD1222 COVID-19 vaccine. The assay was immunoSEQ multiplex PCR, and TCRdb's table has in-frame clones only and misses some. The data contain fewer than 150,000 clones, approximately 86% of them singletons. The sequenced sample was peripheral blood, obtained on day 0 of AZD1222 vaccination. The receptors shown here come from an adult in good health.

This chain links TRBV10-3 with TRBJ2-6, with TRBD1 matching 8 bases. Per the germline V gene, CDR1 is ENHRY and CDR2 is SYGVKD. The CDR3 loop spans 17 amino acids. Unmatched junction bases numbered 5, after V lost 4 bases and J lost 0 bases. DNA for the CDR3: TGTGCCATCAGTGCTGGGACAGGCGACTCTGGGGCCAACGTCCTGACTTTC. Translation: CAISAGTGDSGANVLTF.

This chain connects TRBV14 to TRBJ1-1; D is ambiguous. The germline V and J ends were trimmed by 4 bases and 7 bases, with 19 bases remaining between them. CDR1 SGHDN and CDR2 FVKESK come from the germline V gene. The CDR3 extends over 15 amino acids. CDR3 sequence reads: CASSPQGILWFEAFF. In DNA, the CDR3 is TGTGCCAGCAGCCCCCAAGGGATTTTATGGTTTGAAGCTTTCTTT.

V and J are TRBV12-3 or TRBV12-4 and TRBJ2-1; D might be TRBD1 or TRBD2, each matching 5 bases. The CDR3 has 13 amino acids. Trimming pared 5 bases from V and 8 bases from J, leaving 13 bases between. The chain's CDR3 is CASSLGPQYEQFF. Written as DNA, the CDR3 is TGTGCCAGCAGTCTGGGACCGCAATATGAGCAGTTCTTC.